A single TCR beta chain is shown here with its context. Its antigen is unidentified. This sample is part of a study of human T cells and chemical hapten exposure. The wider study: Alopecia areata, totalis or universalis was found in mostly female patients. Study-wide results and caveats: TCRs exceeding a frequency of 1 in 1000 stayed unchanged under DPC sensitization. Expanded TCR sets contained significantly more large CDR3 similarity clusters than controls.

This sample's time point: patch test 2, 6 weeks after DPC sensitization. Treatment reported: therapeutic diphenylcyclopropenone sensitization with weekly scalp DPC. Extraction of total RNA was performed on unfractionated whole blood. Original processing notes: Sample TCR counts, which ranged from about 23,224 to 750,000, had a median of about 100,000. One entry per CDR3 protein, called by TCRdb with MiXCR from the RACE reads. The V and J calls and clone size come from TCRdb's table, not from the authors' own analysis. The table records roughly 43,000 distinct CDR3 sequences, around a tenth of them present only once. The clonotype was recovered from a woman aged 30 to 39 with alopecia areata. Some clones in this sample may be carry-over from other donors' samples. Sequencing used whole blood, obtained in connection with sensitization to the hapten diphenylcyclopropenone (DPC).

The CDR3 nucleotides are TGTGCCAGCGGCGAGGCTAACTATGGCTACACCTTC. Residues: CASGEANYGYTF. J is TRBJ1-2 and V is TRBV7-9; D is ambiguous. In germline, CDR1 is SEHNR, CDR2 FQNEAQ (reference sequence). Deletions cut 8 bases from V and 0 bases from J, with 7 bases between. This CDR3 is 12 amino acids long.